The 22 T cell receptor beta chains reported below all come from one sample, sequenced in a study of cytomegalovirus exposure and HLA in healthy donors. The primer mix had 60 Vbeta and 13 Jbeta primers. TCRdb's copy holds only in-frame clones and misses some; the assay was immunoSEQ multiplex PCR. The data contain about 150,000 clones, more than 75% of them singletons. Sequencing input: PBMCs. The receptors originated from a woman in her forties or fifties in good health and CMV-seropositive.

The CDR3, as DNA: TGCGCCAGCAGCTTGGGGGCCGACTATTTCACAGATACGCAGTATTTT. Amino acids: CASSLGADYFTDTQYF. This chain connects TRBV5-1 to TRBJ2-3; D may be TRBD2 (5 bases). Germline values: CDR1 SGHRS, CDR2 YFSETQ. The CDR3 spans 16 residues. Trimming shortened V by 0 bases and J by 2 bases, and 13 bases separated the two germline ends.

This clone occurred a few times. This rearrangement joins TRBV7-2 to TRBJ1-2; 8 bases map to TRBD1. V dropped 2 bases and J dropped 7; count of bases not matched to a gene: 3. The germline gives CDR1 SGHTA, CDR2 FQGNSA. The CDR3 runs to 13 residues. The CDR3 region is CASSLPTGAGYTF. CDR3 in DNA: TGTGCCAGCAGCTTACCGACAGGGGCTGGCTACACCTTC.

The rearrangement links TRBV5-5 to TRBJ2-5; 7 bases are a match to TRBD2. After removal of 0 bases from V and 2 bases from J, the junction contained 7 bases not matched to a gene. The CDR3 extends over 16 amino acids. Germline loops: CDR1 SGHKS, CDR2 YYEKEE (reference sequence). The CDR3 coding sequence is TGTGCCAGCAGCTTGGCCGGGGGGACCACACAAGAGACCCAGTACTTC. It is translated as CASSLAGGTTQETQYF.

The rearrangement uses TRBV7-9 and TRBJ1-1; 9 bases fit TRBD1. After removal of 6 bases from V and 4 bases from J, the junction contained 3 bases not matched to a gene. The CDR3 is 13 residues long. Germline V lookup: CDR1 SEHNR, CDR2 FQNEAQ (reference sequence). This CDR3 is CASSRTGATEAFF. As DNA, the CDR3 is TGTGCCAGCAGTCGGACAGGGGCCACTGAAGCTTTCTTT.

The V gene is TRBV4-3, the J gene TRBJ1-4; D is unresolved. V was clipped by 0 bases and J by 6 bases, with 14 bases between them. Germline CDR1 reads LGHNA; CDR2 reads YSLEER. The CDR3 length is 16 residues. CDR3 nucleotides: TGCGCCAGCAGCCAAGATTTCGGCACAGAGCATGAAAAACTGTTTTTT. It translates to CASSQDFGTEHEKLFF.

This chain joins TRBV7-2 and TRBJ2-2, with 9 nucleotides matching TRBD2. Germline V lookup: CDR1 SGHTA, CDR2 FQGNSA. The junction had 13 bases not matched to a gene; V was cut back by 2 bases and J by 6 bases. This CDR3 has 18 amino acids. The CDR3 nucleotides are TGTGCCAGCAGCTTACGGGGCCGTCGCGGGGGGGCCCCCGGGGAGCTGTTTTTT. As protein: CASSLRGRRGGAPGELFF.

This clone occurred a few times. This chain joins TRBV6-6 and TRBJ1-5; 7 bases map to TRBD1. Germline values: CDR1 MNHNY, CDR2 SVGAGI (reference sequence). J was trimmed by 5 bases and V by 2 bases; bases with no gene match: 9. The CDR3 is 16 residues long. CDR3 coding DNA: TGTGCCAGCAGTTACCCAGGGGGTCGGGGTGATCAGCCCCAGCATTTT. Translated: CASSYPGGRGDQPQHF.

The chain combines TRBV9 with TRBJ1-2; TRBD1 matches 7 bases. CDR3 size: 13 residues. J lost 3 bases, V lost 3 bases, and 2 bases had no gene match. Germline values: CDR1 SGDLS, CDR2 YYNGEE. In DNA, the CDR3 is TGTGCCAGCAGCGCCACAGGGGACTATGGCTACACCTTC. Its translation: CASSATGDYGYTF.

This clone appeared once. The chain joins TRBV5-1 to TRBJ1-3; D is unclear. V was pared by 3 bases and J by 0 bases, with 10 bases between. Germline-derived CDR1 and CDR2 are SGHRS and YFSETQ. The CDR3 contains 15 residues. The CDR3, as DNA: TGCGCCAGCAGCTGGAACGGAGGCTCTGGAAACACCATATATTTT. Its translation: CASSWNGGSGNTIYF.

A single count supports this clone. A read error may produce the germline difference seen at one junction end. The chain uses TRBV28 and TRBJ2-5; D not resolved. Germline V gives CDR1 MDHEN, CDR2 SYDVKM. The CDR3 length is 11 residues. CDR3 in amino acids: CASSTDSTPYF. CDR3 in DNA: TGTGCCAGCAGTACCGACTCGACCCCGTACTTC.

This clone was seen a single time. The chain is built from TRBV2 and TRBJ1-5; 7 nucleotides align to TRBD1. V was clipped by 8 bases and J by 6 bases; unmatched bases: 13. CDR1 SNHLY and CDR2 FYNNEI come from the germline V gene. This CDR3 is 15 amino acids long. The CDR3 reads CASALETGYSQPQHF. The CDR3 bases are TGTGCCAGCGCCCTCGAGACAGGGTACAGTCAGCCCCAGCATTTT.

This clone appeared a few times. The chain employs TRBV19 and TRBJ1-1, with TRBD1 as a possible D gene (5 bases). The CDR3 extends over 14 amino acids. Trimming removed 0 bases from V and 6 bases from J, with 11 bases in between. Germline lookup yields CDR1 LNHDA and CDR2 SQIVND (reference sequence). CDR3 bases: TGTGCCAGTAGTATAGATTTGGCGGGGCCTGAAGCTTTCTTT. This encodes CASSIDLAGPEAFF.

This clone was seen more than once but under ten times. This chain's CDR3 is CASSFSIAGGVASQFF. Here the CDR3 DNA reads TGTGCCAGCAGCTTCTCAATAGCGGGAGGGGTGGCCTCGCAGTTCTTC. The J gene is TRBJ2-1, the V gene TRBV5-5; TRBD2 agrees at 11 bases. Germline lookup yields CDR1 SGHKS and CDR2 YYEKEE (reference sequence). This CDR3 contains 16 residues. V shed 2 bases and J 12 bases; nucleotides not matched to a gene: 13.

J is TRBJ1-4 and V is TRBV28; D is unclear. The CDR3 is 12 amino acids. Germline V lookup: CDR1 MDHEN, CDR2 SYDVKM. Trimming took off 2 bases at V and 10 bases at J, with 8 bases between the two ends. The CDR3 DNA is TGTGCCAGCAGTTTACTGAGGCGAAAACTGTTTTTT. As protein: CASSLLRRKLFF.

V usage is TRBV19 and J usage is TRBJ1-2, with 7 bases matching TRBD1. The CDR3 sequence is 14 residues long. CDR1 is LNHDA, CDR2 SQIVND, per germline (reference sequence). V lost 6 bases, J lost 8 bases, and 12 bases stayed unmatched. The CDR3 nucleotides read TGTGCCAGTAGCATACCAGGGGGTATTGGAGGCTACACCTTC. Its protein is CASSIPGGIGGYTF.

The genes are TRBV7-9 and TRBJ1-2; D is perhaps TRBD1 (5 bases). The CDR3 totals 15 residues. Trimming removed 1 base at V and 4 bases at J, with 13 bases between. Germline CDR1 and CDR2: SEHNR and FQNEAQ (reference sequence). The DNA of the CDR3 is TGTGCCAGCAGCTTAGAAGCAGGGCACATCTATGGCTACACCTTC. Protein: CASSLEAGHIYGYTF. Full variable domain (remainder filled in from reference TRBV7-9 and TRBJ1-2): DTGVSQNPRHKITKRGQNVTFRCDPISEHNRLYWYRQTLGQGPEFLTYFQNEAQLEKSRLLSDRFSAERPKGSFSTLEIQRTEQGDSAMYLCASSLEAGHIYGYTFGSGTRLTVV.

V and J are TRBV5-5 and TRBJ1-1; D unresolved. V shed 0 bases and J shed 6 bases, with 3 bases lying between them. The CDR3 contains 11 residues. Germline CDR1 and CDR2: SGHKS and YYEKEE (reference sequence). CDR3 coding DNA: TGTGCCAGCAGCTTGGGGCCTGAAGCTTTCTTT. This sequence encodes CASSLGPEAFF.

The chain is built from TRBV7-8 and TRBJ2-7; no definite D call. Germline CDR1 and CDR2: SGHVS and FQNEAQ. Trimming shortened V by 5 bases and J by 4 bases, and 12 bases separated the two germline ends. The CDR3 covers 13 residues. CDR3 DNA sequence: TGTGCCAGCAGCCGCGGAGTCCGGTACGAGCAGTACTTC. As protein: CASSRGVRYEQYF.

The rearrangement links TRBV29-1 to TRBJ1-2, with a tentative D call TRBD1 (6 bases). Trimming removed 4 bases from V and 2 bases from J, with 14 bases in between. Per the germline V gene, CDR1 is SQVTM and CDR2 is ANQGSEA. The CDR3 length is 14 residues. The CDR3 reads CSVVGDNLNYGYTF. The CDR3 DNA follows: TGCAGCGTTGTAGGGGACAACCTGAACTATGGCTACACCTTC.

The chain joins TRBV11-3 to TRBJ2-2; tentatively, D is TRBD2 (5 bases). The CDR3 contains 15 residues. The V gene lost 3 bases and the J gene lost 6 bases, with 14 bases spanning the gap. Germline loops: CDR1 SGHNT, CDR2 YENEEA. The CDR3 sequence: CASSFSGNIAGELFF. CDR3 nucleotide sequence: TGTGCCAGCAGCTTTTCCGGGAATATCGCCGGGGAGCTGTTTTTT.

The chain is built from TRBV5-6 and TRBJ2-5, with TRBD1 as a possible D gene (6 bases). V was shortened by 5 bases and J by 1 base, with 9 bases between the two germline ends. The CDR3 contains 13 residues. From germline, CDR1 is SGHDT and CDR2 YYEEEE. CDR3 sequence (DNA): TGTGCCAGCAGAGGACAGTTCCAAGAGACCCAGTACTTC. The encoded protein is CASRGQFQETQYF.

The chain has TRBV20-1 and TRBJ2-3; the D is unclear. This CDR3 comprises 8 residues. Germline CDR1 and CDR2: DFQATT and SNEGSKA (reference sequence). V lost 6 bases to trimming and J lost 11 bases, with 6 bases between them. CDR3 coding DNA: TGCAGTGCCGGTGGGCAGTATTTT. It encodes CSAGGQYF.